The entry below gives a single T cell receptor (beta chain) sequence along with its context. The antigen remains undetermined. These data originate in a study of T cells in Graves' hyperthyroidism and ophthalmopathy. General observations from the study: Most expanded thyroid clonotypes above 0.001 recurred in blood.

Patients were aged 18 to 65, had disease duration under 2 months, and had newly diagnosed hyperthyroidism. Not enrolled were patients with uncontrolled infection, other autoimmune disease, pregnancy or lactation. Researchers amplified the TCR beta CDR3 regions from RNA transcripts. RT-PCR in the first round (using the HTBI primer set) targeted the TCR CDR3. One entry per CDR3 protein results from TCRdb running MiXCR on the multiplex PCR reads. Of a few hundred thousand distinct CDR3 sequences listed, about half were seen once; the top ten hold about 8.3%. Sequenced: peripheral blood or thyroid tissue (not recorded which). The TCR originated in a woman aged 18-35 years with Graves' hyperthyroidism.

CDR3 residues: CASSPTMAGETQYF. CDR3 nucleotide sequence: TGTGCCAGCAGTCCTACCATGGCAGGGGAGACCCAGTACTTC. The J gene is TRBJ2-5, the V gene TRBV2; D is possibly TRBD1 (5 bases). CDR3 length: 14 amino acids. CDR1 and CDR2 from the germline V gene are SNHLY and FYNNEI. V was trimmed by 5 bases and J by 5 bases, leaving 15 bases between them.